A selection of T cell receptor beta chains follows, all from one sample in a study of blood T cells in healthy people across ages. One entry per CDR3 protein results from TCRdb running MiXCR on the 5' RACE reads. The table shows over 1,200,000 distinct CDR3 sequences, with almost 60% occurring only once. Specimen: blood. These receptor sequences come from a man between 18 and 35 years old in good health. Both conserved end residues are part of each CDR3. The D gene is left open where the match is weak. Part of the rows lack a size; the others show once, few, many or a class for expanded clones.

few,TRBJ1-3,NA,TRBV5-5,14,CASSFRGPGDTIYF,TGTGCCAGCAGCTTCCGTGGACCCGGGGACACCATATATTTT
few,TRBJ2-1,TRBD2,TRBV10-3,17,CAISESLSGRAYNEQFF,TGTGCCATCAGTGAGTCCCTTAGCGGGAGGGCCTACAATGAGCAGTTCTTC
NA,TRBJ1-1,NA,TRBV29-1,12,CSPFIMNTEAFF,TGCAGTCCTTTCATCATGAACACTGAAGCTTTCTTT
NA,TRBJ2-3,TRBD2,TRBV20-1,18,CSAPSEGGLAGGTDTQYF,TGCAGTGCTCCCTCGGAAGGGGGACTAGCGGGAGGCACAGATACGCAGTATTTT
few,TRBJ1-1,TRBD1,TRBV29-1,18,CSVELVPITGGVSTEAFF,TGCAGCGTTGAATTGGTACCTATAACAGGGGGCGTGAGCACTGAAGCTTTCTTT
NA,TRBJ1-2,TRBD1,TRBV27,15,CASTQRQGLNYGYTF,TGTGCCAGCACCCAAAGACAGGGCTTAAACTATGGCTACACCTTC
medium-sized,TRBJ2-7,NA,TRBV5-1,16,CASSLESQGGSYEQYF,TGCGCCAGCAGCTTGGAGAGCCAGGGGGGCTCCTACGAGCAGTACTTC
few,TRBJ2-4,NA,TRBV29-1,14,CSVERQGNQNIQYF,TGCAGCGTTGAACGTCAGGGTAACCAAAACATTCAGTACTTC
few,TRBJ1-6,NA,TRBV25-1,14,CASSGGRADSPLHF,TGTGCCAGCAGTGGAGGACGAGCCGATTCACCCCTCCACTTT
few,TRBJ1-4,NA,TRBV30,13,CAWCGVYNEKLFF,TGTGCCTGGTGCGGGGTTTATAATGAAAAACTGTTTTTT
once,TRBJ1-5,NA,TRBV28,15,CASSFSSLINQPQHF,TGTGCCAGCAGTTTTAGCAGCCTTATCAATCAGCCCCAGCATTTT
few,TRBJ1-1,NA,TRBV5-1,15,CASSSLRQLNTEAFF,TGCGCCAGCAGCAGCCTTCGCCAGCTGAACACTGAAGCTTTCTTT
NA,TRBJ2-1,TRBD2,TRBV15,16,CATSREGRAGGREQFF,TGTGCCACCAGCAGAGAGGGACGAGCGGGAGGCAGGGAGCAGTTCTTC
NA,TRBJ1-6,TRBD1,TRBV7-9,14,CASSTTGETSPLHF,TGTGCCAGCAGCACCACAGGGGAAACTTCACCCCTCCACTTT
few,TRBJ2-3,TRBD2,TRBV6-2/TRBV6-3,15,CASEAGAISTDTQYF,TGTGCCAGCGAAGCGGGGGCCATTTCCACAGATACGCAGTATTTT
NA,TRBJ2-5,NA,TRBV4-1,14,CASSPNMDRTTQYF,TGCGCCAGCAGCCCGAATATGGACCGAACCACCCAGTACTTC
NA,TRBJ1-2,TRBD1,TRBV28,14,CASSFGGQGRGYTF,TGTGCCAGCAGTTTTGGGGGACAGGGTCGAGGCTACACCTTC
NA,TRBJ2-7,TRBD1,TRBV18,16,CASSPGTGTGDYEQYF,TGTGCCAGCTCACCGGGTACCGGGACAGGGGACTACGAGCAGTACTTC
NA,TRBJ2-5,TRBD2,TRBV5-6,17,CASSFRLAGGDQETQYF,TGTGCCAGCAGCTTTCGACTAGCGGGAGGGGATCAAGAGACCCAGTACTTC
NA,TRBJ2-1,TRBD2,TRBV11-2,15,CASSFGQRDRNEQFF,TGTGCCAGCAGCTTTGGTCAGCGGGACCGAAATGAGCAGTTCTTC
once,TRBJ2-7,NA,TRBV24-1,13,CATSDSSAYEQYF,TGTGCCACCAGTGATTCCTCAGCCTACGAGCAGTACTTC
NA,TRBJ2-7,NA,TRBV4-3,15,CASSQGLRQPYEQYF,TGCGCCAGCAGCCAAGGATTGCGACAGCCCTACGAGCAGTACTTC
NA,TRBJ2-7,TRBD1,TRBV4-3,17,CASSHLNKGTGSYEQYF,TGCGCCAGCAGCCACCTGAATAAGGGGACAGGGTCGTACGAGCAGTACTTC
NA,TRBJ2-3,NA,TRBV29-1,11,CSVSRTDTQYF,TGCAGCGTATCCCGCACAGATACGCAGTATTTT
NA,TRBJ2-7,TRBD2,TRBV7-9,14,CASSRREGVYEQYF,TGTGCCAGCAGCAGAAGGGAGGGCGTTTACGAGCAGTACTTC
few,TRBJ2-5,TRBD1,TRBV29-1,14,CSVHYRGVGETQYF,TGCAGCGTTCACTACAGGGGGGTGGGAGAGACCCAGTACTTC
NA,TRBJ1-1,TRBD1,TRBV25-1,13,CASRWTGSTEAFF,TGTGCCAGCAGGTGGACAGGAAGCACTGAAGCTTTCTTT
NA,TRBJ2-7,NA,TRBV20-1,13,CSARDGETYEQYF,TGCAGTGCTAGAGACGGGGAGACCTACGAGCAGTACTTC
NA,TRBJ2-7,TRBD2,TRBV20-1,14,CSAAPSGSLGEQYF,TGCAGTGCTGCTCCTAGCGGGAGCCTTGGCGAGCAGTACTTC